This TCR beta chain came from a study of OX40 agonist ivuxolimab in advanced cancers. Study summary: Patients' therapy was ivuxolimab, an antibody that acts as an agonist of OX40 (CD134).

About this clone: The antigen is unknown.

General observations from the study: There was clonal expansion of CD4+ and CD8+ blood T cells by week 6 at 0.1 to 3.0 mg/kg.

TCRdb keeps only in-frame clones here, not all; method: immunoSEQ multiplex PCR. The data show about 93,000 clones, about 91% seen once. Germline CDR1 MNHEY, CDR2 SVGAGI. Trimming stripped 2 bases from V and 3 bases from J, with 5 bases between. This CDR3 has 12 amino acids. Patients had blood sampled at baseline and again on cycle 4 day 1 and cycle 7 day 1. The source was CD4+ or CD8+ T cells sorted from blood, collected in a trial of the OX40 agonist ivuxolimab. This chain joins TRBV6-5 and TRBJ2-7; TRBD1 might be the D (5 bases). The sequence was collected from an adult with an advanced solid tumor such as melanoma, head and neck, liver or kidney cancer. The DNA for the CDR3 is TGTGCCAGCAGTTACCAGGGCTACGAGCAGTACTTC. It is translated as CASSYQGYEQYF.